This section outlines one T cell receptor beta chain sequence together with its context. V was shortened by 6 bases and J by 4 bases, with 12 bases between the two germline ends. CDR1 and CDR2 from the germline V gene are SNHLY and FYNNEI. The CDR3 sequence is 13 residues long. The sample is drawn from a study of Ad26.COV2.S vaccination and SARS-CoV-2 variants. The repertoire was sequenced with immunoSEQ multiplex PCR; TCRdb's copy has only in-frame clones and lacks some. The sample lists approximately 280,000 clones, around 87% occurring once. Treatment of the sample: some 19 received Ad26.COV2.S at low or high dose, single or two shots; about 5 received placebo; per-sample allocation not given. At day 63 after the first vaccine or placebo injection, samples were drawn.

The sample consisted of peripheral blood, taken in a trial of Ad26.COV2.S vaccine versus placebo. The genes are TRBV2 and TRBJ1-1; D remains unclear. This TCR was recovered from a person aged 18-65 years who received the Ad26.COV2.S COVID-19 vaccine or a placebo. CDR3 in DNA: TGTGCCAGCAGGAATGTGGGAGGCACTGAAGCTTTCTTT. The encoded protein is CASRNVGGTEAFF.